One and the same sample provided the 26 T cell receptor beta chains below, sequenced in a study of blood T cell repertoires in COVID-19. Profiling relied on immunoSEQ multiplex PCR, and the TCRdb table lists in-frame clones only, not all of them. This table holds 100,000 to 150,000 clones, about four fifths found once. The sample consisted of peripheral blood. These receptors were taken from a man in his fifties or sixties with acute or convalescent COVID-19.

V usage is TRBV9 and J usage is TRBJ2-2; 10 nucleotides align to TRBD1. The germline V gene encodes CDR1 SGDLS and CDR2 YYNGEE. The trim removed 4 bases at V and 6 bases at J, leaving 9 bases unmatched. The length of the CDR3 is 16 residues. CDR3 DNA sequence: TGTGCCAGCAGCTCCGGACAGGGGGTCCCCCCCGGGGAGCTGTTTTTT. This gives the protein CASSSGQGVPPGELFF.

This chain connects TRBV11-2 to TRBJ2-7; TRBD2 agrees at 11 bases. The CDR3 is 16 residues long. From germline, CDR1 is SGHAT and CDR2 FQNNGV. V shed 1 base and J 3 bases; nucleotides not matched to a gene: 5. The CDR3 loop reads CASSLAGTSGFYEQYF. The CDR3 DNA reads as TGTGCCAGCAGCTTAGCGGGGACTAGCGGATTCTACGAGCAGTACTTC.

The genes are TRBV5-1 and TRBJ2-7; TRBD1 matches 9 bases. Germline V CDR1 and CDR2: SGHRS, YFSETQ. The CDR3 extends over 14 amino acids. J was trimmed by 1 base and V by 4 bases; bases with no gene match: 3. The CDR3 sequence is CASSQTGGSYEQYF. CDR3 in DNA: TGCGCCAGCAGCCAGACAGGGGGATCCTACGAGCAGTACTTC.

The rearrangement links TRBV24-1 to TRBJ1-5; 7 bases are shared with TRBD1. With V trimmed by 5 bases and J by 2 bases, 11 bases remained unmatched. In germline, CDR1 is KGHDR, CDR2 SFDVKD. The CDR3 extends over 17 amino acids. The CDR3 DNA reads TGTGCCACCAGTGCAGGCAGGGGGGAGTACGGCAATCAGCCCCAGCATTTT. Its translation is CATSAGRGEYGNQPQHF.

This clone was observed a few times. The J gene is TRBJ2-1, the V gene TRBV11-2, with 11 positions matching TRBD2. The V segment lost 6 bases and the J segment 7 bases; nucleotides outside the gene matches: 8. Germline V lookup: CDR1 SGHAT, CDR2 FQNNGV. The CDR3 contains 15 residues. This CDR3 is CASRDLSGRVNEQFF. Written as DNA, the CDR3 is TGTGCCAGCAGGGACCTTAGCGGGAGGGTGAATGAGCAGTTCTTC.

This chain joins TRBV5-6 and TRBJ1-1, with 7 bases fitting TRBD1. Per germline, CDR1 SGHDT and CDR2 YYEEEE. The CDR3 loop spans 14 amino acids. The V segment lost 5 bases and the J segment 1 base; nucleotides outside the gene matches: 5. The CDR3 sequence: CASSLQGGNTEAFF. The DNA for the CDR3 is TGTGCCAGCAGTCTCCAGGGGGGGAACACTGAAGCTTTCTTT.

There are a few counts of this clone. The genes are TRBV20-1 and TRBJ1-2; the D gene is possibly TRBD1 (6 bases). Trimming took off 3 bases at V and 10 bases at J, with 15 bases between the two ends. The CDR3 runs to 12 residues. Per germline, CDR1 DFQATT and CDR2 SNEGSKA (reference sequence). For the CDR3, the DNA is TGCAGTGCTAGTCCCCGGGGACACGACTACACCTTC. Translation: CSASPRGHDYTF.

The chain carries TRBV3-1 (or the pseudogene TRBV3-2) and TRBJ2-1, with unresolved D. Trimming took off 0 bases at V and 0 bases at J, with 9 bases between the two ends. This CDR3 has 16 residues. Germline values: CDR1 LGHDT, CDR2 YNNKEL (reference sequence). Here the CDR3 reads CASSQEKLSSYNEQFF. The CDR3, as DNA: TGTGCCAGCAGCCAAGAGAAGCTTAGCTCCTACAATGAGCAGTTCTTC.

V usage is TRBV28 and J usage is TRBJ2-2; weak D call: TRBD2 (6 bases). V lost 2 bases and J 6 bases, leaving 7 bases between the germline ends. Germline V lookup: CDR1 MDHEN, CDR2 SYDVKM. There are 13 residues in the CDR3. CDR3 in amino acids: CASSLRLAGELFF. CDR3 sequence (DNA): TGTGCCAGCAGTTTAAGACTAGCCGGGGAGCTGTTTTTT.

The genes are TRBV28 and TRBJ1-4, with 9 bases fitting TRBD1. The ends lost 6 bases at V and 7 bases at J; junction bases unmatched: 15. The CDR3 has 17 amino acids. Germline CDR1 MDHEN, CDR2 SYDVKM. This chain's CDR3 is CASSLGTGWEGFEKLFF. CDR3 nucleotide sequence: TGTGCCAGCAGCCTAGGGACAGGGTGGGAGGGTTTTGAAAAACTGTTTTTT.

This sequence joins TRBV7-9 and TRBJ1-1; TRBD1 agrees at 7 bases. The germline gives CDR1 SEHNR, CDR2 FQNEAQ (reference sequence). The CDR3 has 15 amino acids. V was clipped by 6 bases and J by 4 bases; unmatched bases: 11. The CDR3 protein is CASRQTTGESTEAFF. In DNA form, the CDR3 reads TGTGCCAGCAGGCAAACCACAGGGGAGAGCACTGAAGCTTTCTTT. The full variable domain, with the rest looked up from reference TRBV7-9 and TRBJ1-1, is DTGVSQNPRHKITKRGQNVTFRCDPISEHNRLYWYRQTLGQGPEFLTYFQNEAQLEKSRLLSDRFSAERPKGSFSTLEIQRTEQGDSAMYLCASRQTTGESTEAFFGQGTRLTVV.

The J gene is TRBJ1-4, the V gene TRBV21-1. TRBV21-1 is flagged as a pseudogene. The length of the CDR3 is 13 residues. CDR3 DNA: TGTGCCAGCAGGCCCACCCGGGGTGAAAAACTGTTTTTT. Its protein is CASRPTRGEKLFF.

About this clone itself: This likely stems from a read error, as it lies one base from a far larger clone. This sample also contains other DNA sequences that code for the same CDR3. The genes are TRBV30 and TRBJ2-2, with D possibly TRBD2 on 7 matching bases. This CDR3 contains 15 residues. Trimming took off 3 bases at V and 5 bases at J, with 16 bases between the two ends. Germline lookup yields CDR1 GTSNPN and CDR2 SVGIG (reference sequence). CDR3 DNA sequence: TGTGCCTGGAGGAGGGGGGGAGGAGAGACCGGGGAGCTGTTTTTT. It translates to CAWRRGGGETGELFF.

The chain has TRBV5-1 and TRBJ1-1, with 8 bases matching TRBD1. The V and J ends lost 3 bases and 4 bases, in that order; junction bases with no gene match: 5. The CDR3 loop spans 14 amino acids. CDR1 SGHRS and CDR2 YFSETQ come from the germline V gene. DNA of the CDR3: TGCGCCAGCAGCTCAGGACAGGGATCCACTGAAGCTTTCTTT. This codes for CASSSGQGSTEAFF.

V and J are TRBV7-8 and TRBJ1-1; no clear D. Per the germline V gene, CDR1 is SGHVS and CDR2 is FQNEAQ. Trimming took 0 bases from V and 3 from J, leaving 5 bases between them. The CDR3 runs to 13 residues. CDR3 coding DNA: TGTGCCAGCAGCTTAGCCCTTGACACTGAAGCTTTCTTT. Encoded protein: CASSLALDTEAFF.

The V and J genes are TRBV19 and TRBJ1-2; 9 bases fit TRBD1. The V and J ends lost 4 bases and 6 bases, in that order; junction bases with no gene match: 3. The germline V gene has CDR1 LNHDA and CDR2 SQIVND (reference sequence). CDR3 length: 13 amino acids. The CDR3 nucleotides are TGTGCCAGTAGTACCGACAGGGGGAATGGCTACACCTTC. This translates into CASSTDRGNGYTF.

This clone appeared a single time. The rearrangement uses TRBV5-4 and TRBJ2-1, with 14 bases lining up with TRBD2. Germline trimming cut 2 bases from V and 9 bases from J; bases unmatched to any gene: 4. The V gene's germline CDR1 is SGHNT and CDR2 YYREEE (reference sequence). This CDR3 is 15 amino acids long. The CDR3 sequence is CASSFGGLAGVEQFF. CDR3 sequence (DNA): TGTGCCAGCAGCTTCGGGGGACTAGCGGGAGTTGAGCAGTTCTTC.

V usage is TRBV28 and J usage is TRBJ1-3, with 7 bases aligning to TRBD1. V trimming: 1 base; J trimming: 6 bases; junction bases outside the gene matches: 3. The CDR3 length is 14 residues. Germline CDR1 MDHEN, CDR2 SYDVKM. In nucleotides, the CDR3 is TGTGCCAGCAGTTTATTAGGGGGCGAAAACACCATATATTTT. Translated, it gives CASSLLGGENTIYF.

The chain links TRBV7-2 to TRBJ1-2, with 8 bases that match TRBD1. CDR3 length: 15 residues. CDR1 is SGHTA, CDR2 FQGNSA, per germline. Losses at the gene ends were 5 bases for V and 5 bases for J; bases not matched to a gene: 10. The CDR3: CASSLGQGPSYGYTF. CDR3 bases: TGTGCCAGCAGCCTAGGACAGGGTCCAAGTTATGGCTACACCTTC.

The rearrangement uses TRBV7-7 and TRBJ2-1; 8 nucleotides match TRBD2. V trimming: 3 bases; J trimming: 2 bases; junction bases outside the gene matches: 6. This CDR3 has 16 amino acids. The germline V gene encodes CDR1 SSHAT and CDR2 FNYEAQ (reference sequence). The DNA for the CDR3 is TGTGCCAGCAGCTTCCGACTAGCGACACCCTACAATGAGCAGTTCTTC. This translates into CASSFRLATPYNEQFF.

The V and J genes are TRBV28 and TRBJ1-2; D might be TRBD1 (5 bases). The CDR3 is 13 residues long. The germline V and J ends were trimmed by 6 bases and 8 bases, with 16 bases remaining between them. Germline CDR1 and CDR2: MDHEN and SYDVKM. The CDR3 loop is CASSPLRVGGYTF. The CDR3 region has the DNA TGTGCCAGCAGCCCGCTCAGGGTCGGAGGCTACACCTTC.

The chain uses TRBV5-1 and TRBJ2-7; no clear D gene. The CDR3 loop spans 14 amino acids. Germline-derived CDR1 and CDR2 are SGHRS and YFSETQ. Between the trimmed V and J ends, which lost 0 bases and 0 bases, there was a span of 7 bases. CDR3 in DNA: TGCGCCAGCAGCTTGGCTAGGAGCTCCTACGAGCAGTACTTC. Its translation: CASSLARSSYEQYF.

The CDR3: CASSRQGPTYEQYF. CDR3 bases: TGTGCCAGCAGTCGACAGGGTCCGACCTACGAGCAGTACTTC. This sequence joins TRBV27 and TRBJ2-7; TRBD1 matches 7 bases. With 5 bases clipped from V and 2 bases from J, the junction kept 6 bases outside the gene matches. Germline V gene sequence: CDR1 MNHEY, CDR2 SMNVEV (reference sequence). This CDR3 comprises 14 residues.

The V and J genes are TRBV5-4 and TRBJ2-2, with 8 bases that match TRBD1. V gave up 7 bases and J gave up 5 bases; unmatched junction bases: 7. The CDR3 consists of 14 residues. The germline gives CDR1 SGHNT, CDR2 YYREEE (reference sequence). CDR3 loop: CASGSWTGTGELFF. The DNA for the CDR3 is TGTGCCAGCGGTTCCTGGACAGGGACCGGGGAGCTGTTTTTT.

The V gene is TRBV10-3, the J gene TRBJ1-5, with D perhaps matching TRBD1 (5 bases). The CDR3 is 13 residues long. Germline V gives CDR1 ENHRY, CDR2 SYGVKD. V was cut by 2 bases and J by 5 bases, with 7 bases left in between. As DNA, the CDR3 is TGTGCCATCAGTGAGGGGGCGCATCAGCCCCAGCATTTT. Amino acid sequence: CAISEGAHQPQHF.

This rearrangement joins TRBV3-1 (or the pseudogene TRBV3-2) to TRBJ2-1; TRBD1 matches 8 bases. Germline V lookup: CDR1 LGHDT, CDR2 YNNKEL (reference sequence). CDR3 length equals 12 residues. The V gene end was trimmed by 4 bases and the J gene end by 9 bases; junction bases not matched to a gene: 2. CDR3 in amino acids: CASSLGTGEQFF. The CDR3 DNA reads TGTGCCAGCAGCCTTGGGACAGGTGAGCAGTTCTTC.